Listed below are T cell receptor beta chains from one sample, sequenced in a study of CD8+CD57+ T cells in acquired aplastic anemia. In TCRdb, the reads were re-called with MiXCR into one record per CDR3 protein. The sample has 90,000 to 150,000 distinct CDR3 sequences; under 60% are singletons. Sequencing was carried out using sorted CD4+, CD8+, or CD8+CD57+ T cells (not recorded which) from PBMCs. These receptors originate from a human donor with aplastic anemia. CDR3s leave out the opening cysteine and the closing phenylalanine or tryptophan. Rows may omit the clone size; those that give it use once, few, many or a size class.

v_call,clone_size,j_call,cdr3_length,cdr3_aa
TRBV15,NA,TRBJ2-3,14,ATMRLAGGLTDTQY
TRBV12-3/TRBV12-4,NA,TRBJ2-7,12,ASSLGGARGEQY
TRBV12-3/TRBV12-4,NA,TRBJ2-7,11,ASNRQGDYEQY
TRBV27,NA,TRBJ2-7,14,ASSPTGGTGAIEQY
TRBV2,many,TRBJ2-7,12,ASTRDSGLGEQY
TRBV7-9,NA,TRBJ2-2,12,ASGTDSNTGELF
TRBV10-3,NA,TRBJ1-2,13,AISERQGGEEGYT
TRBV7-6,NA,TRBJ2-7,10,ASSPYASEQY
TRBV12-3/TRBV12-4,many,TRBJ2-7,12,ASSKRTGTYEQY
TRBV19,NA,TRBJ2-7,14,ASRGQGGPSSYEQY
TRBV10-1,few,TRBJ1-1,12,ASSRTTGNTEAF
TRBV19,NA,TRBJ2-1,12,ATKDRGLNTEQF
TRBV15,NA,TRBJ2-7,16,ATGSTRTGGRSCYEQY
TRBV15,NA,TRBJ2-2,14,ATSRGTGRNTGELF
TRBV7-8,NA,TRBJ2-3,13,ASSLFSTSTDTQY
TRBV7-6,few,TRBJ1-2,11,ASSLPWEYGYT
TRBV24-1,NA,TRBJ2-6,11,ATSRNGVPGLT
TRBV24-1,NA,TRBJ1-2,14,ATSDPDRTTLDGYT
TRBV15,NA,TRBJ2-7,15,ATSRDSPPTGLLEQY
TRBV7-6,NA,TRBJ1-2,12,ASSLSEIIHGYT
TRBV11-1,once,NA,13,ASSSGLPIQETQY
TRBV20-1,NA,TRBJ2-5,9,SASGQETQY
TRBV7-9,many,TRBJ2-7,16,ASSLAGSSGGMPYEQY
TRBV2,NA,TRBJ2-6,14,ASSEWTVTGANVLT
TRBV7-2,NA,TRBJ1-1,11,ASSLGTVTEAF
TRBV20-1,NA,TRBJ1-5,13,SARSGGGHEQPQH